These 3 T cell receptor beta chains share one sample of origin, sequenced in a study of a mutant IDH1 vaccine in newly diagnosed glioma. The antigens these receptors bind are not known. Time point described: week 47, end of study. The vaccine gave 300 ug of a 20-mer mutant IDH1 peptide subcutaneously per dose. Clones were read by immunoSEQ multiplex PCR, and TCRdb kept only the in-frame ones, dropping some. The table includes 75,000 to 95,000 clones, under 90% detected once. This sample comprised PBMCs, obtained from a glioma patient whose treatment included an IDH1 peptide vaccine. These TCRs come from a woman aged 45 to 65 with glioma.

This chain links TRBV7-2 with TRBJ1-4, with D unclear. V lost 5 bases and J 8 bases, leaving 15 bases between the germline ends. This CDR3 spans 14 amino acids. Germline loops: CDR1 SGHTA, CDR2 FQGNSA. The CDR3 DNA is TGTGCCAGCAGCCGCGGGCCACGGGGAGAAAAACTGTTTTTT. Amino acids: CASSRGPRGEKLFF.

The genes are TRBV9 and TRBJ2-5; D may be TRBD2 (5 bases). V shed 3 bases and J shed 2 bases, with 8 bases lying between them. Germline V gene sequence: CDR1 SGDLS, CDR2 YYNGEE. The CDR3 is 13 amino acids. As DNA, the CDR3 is TGTGCCAGCAGCGATGAGGGACAAGAGACCCAGTACTTC. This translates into CASSDEGQETQYF. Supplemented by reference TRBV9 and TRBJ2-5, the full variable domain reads DSGVTQTPKHLITATGQRVTLRCSPRSGDLSVYWYQQSLDQGLQFLIQYYNGEERAKGNILERFSAQQFPDLHSELNLSSLELGDSALYFCASSDEGQETQYFGPGTRLLVL.

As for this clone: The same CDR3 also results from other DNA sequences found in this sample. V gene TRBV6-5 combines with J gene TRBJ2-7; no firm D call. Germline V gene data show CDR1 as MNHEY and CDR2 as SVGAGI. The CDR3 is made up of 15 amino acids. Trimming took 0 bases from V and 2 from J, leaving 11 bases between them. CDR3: CASSYSDLGTYEQYF. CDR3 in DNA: TGTGCCAGCAGTTACTCCGATCTTGGGACCTACGAGCAGTACTTC.